This T cell receptor (beta chain) appears in the sequencing data of a study of T-cell memory formation after mild COVID-19. Constant-segment primers served in 5'RACE that generated TCR alpha and TCR beta cDNA libraries bearing sample barcodes and UMIs. TCRdb re-derived calls from the 5' RACE reads in MiXCR, one entry per CDR3 protein. The sample records about 260,000 distinct CDR3 sequences, over 7% being singletons. The CDR3 runs 17 residues. CDR1 MGHRA and CDR2 YSYEKL come from the germline V gene. Trimming stripped 2 bases from V and 3 bases from J, with 19 bases between. The study's findings and limits: Second-wave clones that peaked on day 37 lacked confirmed SARS-CoV-2 specificity. Clones that contracted clustered mainly in CM and EM if CD4+ and in EMRA if CD8+.

This clonotype came up a few times. Its matching antigen is unknown. The source material was PBMCs or a T cell subset sorted from them (not recorded which). The chain employs TRBV4-1 and TRBJ2-5, with unresolved D. This clonotype originated in a man between 18 and 29 years old who had mild COVID-19 (a few samples of this study predate the infection). Cell type and time point are not known. Here the CDR3 DNA reads TGCGCCAGCAGCCAACTGCAACCTCCCGGGCCTAAAGAGACCCAGTACTTC. Encoded protein: CASSQLQPPGPKETQYF.